This TCR beta chain came from a study of human T cells and chemical hapten exposure. General observations from the study: Significantly greater numbers of large CDR3 similarity clusters came from expanded TCRs than from controls.

The time point is: patch test 1, 2 weeks after DPC sensitization. Sample treatment: therapeutic diphenylcyclopropenone sensitization with weekly scalp DPC. To note about this clonotype: Its antigen is unidentified.

TCRdb recomputed calls from the RACE reads with MiXCR, one row per CDR3 protein. The sample shows more than 95,000 distinct CDR3 sequences, 12% of them seen only once. This CDR3 is 13 amino acids long. J was trimmed by 8 bases and V by 6 bases; bases with no gene match: 10. The germline V gene encodes CDR1 MDHEN and CDR2 SYDVKM. The input for sequencing was whole blood, taken in connection with sensitization to the hapten diphenylcyclopropenone (DPC). This clonotype originated in a woman in her fifties or sixties with alopecia areata. Some clones in this sample may be carry-over from other donors' samples. The chain carries TRBV28 and TRBJ2-7, with 7 nucleotides matching TRBD1. For the CDR3, the DNA is TGTGCCAGCAGGTCGCTGGGACAGCCCAAGCAGTACTTC. Protein sequence: CASRSLGQPKQYF.